A single sample is the source of the 3 T cell receptor beta chains below, sequenced in a study of T cells in Graves' hyperthyroidism and ophthalmopathy. The investigators amplified TCR beta CDR3 regions from RNA transcripts. In the first-round RT-PCR of the TCR CDR3, the HTBI primer set was used. MiXCR was run by TCRdb on the multiplex PCR reads, yielding one entry per CDR3 protein. This sample yields 400,000 to 500,000 distinct CDR3 sequences, of which approximately 14% are seen a single time; around a sixth belongs to the top ten. The source material was blood. These receptors all come from a woman aged 18-29 years with Graves' hyperthyroidism.

The V call is TRBV2, the J call TRBJ2-1; D remains ambiguous. The CDR3 has 13 amino acids. V lost 5 bases and J 8 bases, leaving 13 bases between the germline ends. The germline V gene encodes CDR1 SNHLY and CDR2 FYNNEI. The CDR3 reads CASSLTPLDEQFF. The CDR3 DNA sequence: TGTGCCAGCAGTCTGACTCCCCTCGATGAGCAGTTCTTC.

As to this clonotype: A much larger clone lies a single base off, so this may be a read error. The chain links TRBV12-3 or TRBV12-4 to TRBJ2-1; 9 bases agree with TRBD2. The CDR3 runs 15 residues. The CDR3 nucleotides are TGTGCCGGCAGTTTAAGGAGGGCGGGGGGGAATGAGCAGTTCTTC. Amino acid sequence: CAGSLRRAGGNEQFF.

In its sample, this clonotype was seen many times. J is TRBJ2-4 and V is TRBV6-1; no firm D call. V was pared by 3 bases and J by 0 bases, with 6 bases between. The CDR3 is made up of 14 amino acids. From germline, CDR1 is MNHNS and CDR2 SASEGT. The CDR3 here is CASSDSLAKNIQYF. The DNA of the CDR3 is TGTGCCAGCAGTGACAGCCTAGCCAAAAACATTCAGTACTTC.